Included here is one T cell receptor beta chain sequence, with context. PCR was performed a second time for 7 to 11 cycles using a sample-barcoded 5' primer and a J-beta primer mix. A tag from a template-switch adaptor with 12 random nucleotides marked each cDNA molecule. Using its own MiXCR run on the 5' RACE reads, TCRdb lists one record per CDR3 protein. The data hold hundreds of thousands of distinct CDR3 sequences, with about 43% observed a single time. V was pared by 4 bases and J by 2 bases, with 11 bases between. Germline CDR1 MDHEN, CDR2 SYDVKM. The CDR3 loop spans 14 amino acids. The data were taken from a study of blood T cells in healthy people across ages.

This sequence joins TRBV28 and TRBJ1-2; no clear D. This TCR was sampled from an elderly man in good health. The source material was blood. The CDR3 region is CASSSPDGNYGYTF. The CDR3 coding sequence is TGTGCCAGCAGTTCACCGGACGGGAACTATGGCTACACCTTC.